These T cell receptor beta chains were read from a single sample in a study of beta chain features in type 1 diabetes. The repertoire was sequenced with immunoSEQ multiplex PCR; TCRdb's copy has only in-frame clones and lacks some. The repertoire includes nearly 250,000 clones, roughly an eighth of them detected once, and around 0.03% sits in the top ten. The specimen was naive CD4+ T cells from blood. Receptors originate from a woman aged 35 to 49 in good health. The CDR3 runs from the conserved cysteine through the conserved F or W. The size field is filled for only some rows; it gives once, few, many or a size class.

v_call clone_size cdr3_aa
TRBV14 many CASSLSPNTEAFF
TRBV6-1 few CASSPGQGSLQTQYF
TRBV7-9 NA CASSLAQPLGYGYTF
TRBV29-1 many CSVTGGGQGQTQYF
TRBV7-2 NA CASSSGTGSTYNSPLHF
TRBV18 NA CASSLAGADTEAFF
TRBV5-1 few CASSPGGTRAYNEQFF
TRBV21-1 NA CASSGEGQNYGYTF
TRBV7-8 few CASSLARTGGAGNQPQHF
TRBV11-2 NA CASSSLQGVYEQYF
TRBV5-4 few CASSLAGGHTGELFF
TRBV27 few CASSSGGTSGNTIYF
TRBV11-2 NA CASSARQGDRETQYF
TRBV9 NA CASSVDWLTYEQYF
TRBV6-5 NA CASSSQDYGYTF
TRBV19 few CATGGIYEAFF
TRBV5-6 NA CASSLAAGEVNEQFF
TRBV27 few CASSTSTVYEQYF
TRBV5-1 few CASSYGQGLNTEAFF
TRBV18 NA CASSRGISSYEQYF
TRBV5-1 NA CASSPGLEVGELFF
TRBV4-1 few CASSQASGALELAKNIQYF
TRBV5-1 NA CASSRGGQGNSPLHF
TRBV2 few CASSSGEQYF
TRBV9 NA CASSPGTSGGFFTDTQYF
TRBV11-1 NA CASSLAGLPAVKNIQYF
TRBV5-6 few CASSLRGFPYEQYF
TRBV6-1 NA CFAQGAVSGANVLTF
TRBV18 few CASSQTGVGSPLHF
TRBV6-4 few CASNRGGNTEAFF
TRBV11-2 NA CASSFGPGLLSGNTIYF
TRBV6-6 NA CASRSYGYTF
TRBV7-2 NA CASSSLRGLATSDTQYF
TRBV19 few CASSGQGNEKLFF
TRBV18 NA CASSLMDGSAPQETQYF
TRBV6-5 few CASSYLWQGGTEAFF
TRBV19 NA CASSTDRGPGRSPLHF
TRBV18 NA CASSPGGRTEAFF
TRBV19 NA CASSVQAVLSTDTQYF
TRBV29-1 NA CSVGSGGIIGELFF
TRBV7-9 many CASSRESGYSNQPQHF
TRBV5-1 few CASSLVRGSSYNEQFF
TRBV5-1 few CASSLENIADTQYF
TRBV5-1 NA CASSLSATLQETQYF
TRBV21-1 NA CASTPDRQRYNEQFF
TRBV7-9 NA CASSLARFGEQPQHF
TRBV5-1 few CASSHGQGRDTQYF
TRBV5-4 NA CASSFPSGGAWGTDTQYF
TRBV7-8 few CASSARDSNYGYTF
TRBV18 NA CASSPPGARTEAFF
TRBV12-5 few CASVGGQGFSTDTQYF
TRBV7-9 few CASRSASGDQETQYF
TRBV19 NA CASSPGGSSYEQYF
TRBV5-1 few CASSPTSGSSYEQYF
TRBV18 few CASSPPGGNTQYF
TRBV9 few CASSVMSDTQYF
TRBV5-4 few CASIPAGTNEQFF
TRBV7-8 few CASSPLDRVRVHF
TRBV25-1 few CASSQGGNTGELFF
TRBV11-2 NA CASSFGPALETQYF